This paragraph covers one T cell receptor (beta chain) sequence. The antigen it binds to is not known. Base qualities are missing; no much larger clone stands one base away. The data originate from a study of T cell changes during pregnancy in multiple sclerosis (dated by TCRdb to between 2019 and 2020). For the study in its entirety: The study examined how the T cell repertoire changed over the course of pregnancy in women with multiple sclerosis.

The library was made by the immunoSEQ multiplex PCR assay. TCRdb carries this immuneACCESS record with in-frame sequences only. Its versions omit some clonotypes, under half of them owing to an unresolved V gene in the studies checked, with the rest unexplained. This sample lists around 65,000 clones; roughly nine tenths were detected once. The top ten constitute 3.3% of the sample. Sequencing was performed on peripheral blood, taken in the first trimester of pregnancy. The source is a female donor in good health, enrolled as a control in a pregnancy study.

CDR3 sequence: CASSEERGDKTYNEQFF. The base sequence is TGTGCCAGCAGTGAAGAGAGAGGGGACAAGACCTACAATGAGCAGTTCTTC. Recombination linked TRBV6-1 to TRBJ2-1; 6 matching bases give a weak D call of TRBD1. The V end loses 1 base and the J end loses 2 bases, and a stretch of 15 bases separates them. Via the germline V gene, CDR1 is MNHNS and CDR2 SASEGT. Including cysteine and phenylalanine, the CDR3 has 17 amino acids. Only CDR3 DNA is held: 51 bases, read in frame from base 1.